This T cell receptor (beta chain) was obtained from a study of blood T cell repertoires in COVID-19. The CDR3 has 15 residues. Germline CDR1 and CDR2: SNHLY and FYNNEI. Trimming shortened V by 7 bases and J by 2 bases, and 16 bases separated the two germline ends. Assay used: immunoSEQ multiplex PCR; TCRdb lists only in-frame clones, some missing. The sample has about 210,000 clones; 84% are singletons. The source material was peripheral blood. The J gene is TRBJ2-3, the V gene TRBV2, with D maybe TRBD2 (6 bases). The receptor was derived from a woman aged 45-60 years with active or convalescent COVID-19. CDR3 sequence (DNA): TGTGCCAGCAATTTCAGGCGGGGTTCCACAGATACGCAGTATTTT. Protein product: CASNFRRGSTDTQYF.